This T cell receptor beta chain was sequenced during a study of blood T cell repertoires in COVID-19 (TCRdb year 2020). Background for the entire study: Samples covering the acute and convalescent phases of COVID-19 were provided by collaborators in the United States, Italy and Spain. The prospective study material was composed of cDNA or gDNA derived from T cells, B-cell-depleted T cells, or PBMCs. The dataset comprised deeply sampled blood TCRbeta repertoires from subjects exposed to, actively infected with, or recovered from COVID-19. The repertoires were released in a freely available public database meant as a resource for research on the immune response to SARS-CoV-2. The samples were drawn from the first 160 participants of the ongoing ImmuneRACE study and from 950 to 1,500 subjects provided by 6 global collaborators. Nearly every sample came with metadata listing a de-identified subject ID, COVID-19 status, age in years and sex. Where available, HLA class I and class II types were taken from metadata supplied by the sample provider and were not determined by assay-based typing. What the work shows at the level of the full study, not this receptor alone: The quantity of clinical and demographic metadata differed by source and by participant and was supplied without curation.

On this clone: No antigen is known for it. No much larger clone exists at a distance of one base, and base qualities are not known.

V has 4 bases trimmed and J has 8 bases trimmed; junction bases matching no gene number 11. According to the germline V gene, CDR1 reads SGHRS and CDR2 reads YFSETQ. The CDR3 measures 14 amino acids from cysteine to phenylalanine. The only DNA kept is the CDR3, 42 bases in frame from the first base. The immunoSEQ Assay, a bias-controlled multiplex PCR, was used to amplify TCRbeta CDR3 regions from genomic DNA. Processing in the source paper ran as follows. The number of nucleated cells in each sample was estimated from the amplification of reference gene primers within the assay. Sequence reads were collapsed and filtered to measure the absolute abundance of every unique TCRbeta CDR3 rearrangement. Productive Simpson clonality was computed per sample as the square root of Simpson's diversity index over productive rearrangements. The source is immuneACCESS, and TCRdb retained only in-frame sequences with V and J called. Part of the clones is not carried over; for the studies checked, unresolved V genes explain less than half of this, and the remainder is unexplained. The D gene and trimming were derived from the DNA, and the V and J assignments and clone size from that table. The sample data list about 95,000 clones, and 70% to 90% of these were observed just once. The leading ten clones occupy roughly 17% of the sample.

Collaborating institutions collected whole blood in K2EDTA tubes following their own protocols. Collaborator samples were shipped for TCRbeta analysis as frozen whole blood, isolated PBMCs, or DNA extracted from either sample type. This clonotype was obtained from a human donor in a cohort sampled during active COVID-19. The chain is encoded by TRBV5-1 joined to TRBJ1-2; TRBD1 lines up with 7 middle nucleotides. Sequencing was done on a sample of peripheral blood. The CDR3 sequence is CASSGFGRGEGYTF. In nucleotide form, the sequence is TGCGCCAGCAGCGGTTTCGGCAGGGGGGAAGGCTACACCTTC.